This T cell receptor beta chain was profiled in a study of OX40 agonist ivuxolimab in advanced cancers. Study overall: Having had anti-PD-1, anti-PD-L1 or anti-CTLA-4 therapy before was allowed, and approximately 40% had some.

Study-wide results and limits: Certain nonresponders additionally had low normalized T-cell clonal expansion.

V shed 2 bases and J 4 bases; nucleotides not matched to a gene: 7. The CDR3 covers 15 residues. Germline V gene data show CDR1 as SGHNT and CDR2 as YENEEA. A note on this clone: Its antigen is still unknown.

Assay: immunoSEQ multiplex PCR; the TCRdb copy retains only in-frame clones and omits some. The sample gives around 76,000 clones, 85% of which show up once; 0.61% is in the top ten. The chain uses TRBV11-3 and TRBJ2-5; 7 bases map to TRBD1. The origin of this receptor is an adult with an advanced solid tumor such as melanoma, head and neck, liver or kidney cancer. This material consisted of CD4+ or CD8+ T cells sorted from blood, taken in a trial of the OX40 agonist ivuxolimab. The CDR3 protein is CASSLPPGTAETQYF. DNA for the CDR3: TGTGCCAGCAGCTTACCGCCTGGGACAGCAGAGACCCAGTACTTC.